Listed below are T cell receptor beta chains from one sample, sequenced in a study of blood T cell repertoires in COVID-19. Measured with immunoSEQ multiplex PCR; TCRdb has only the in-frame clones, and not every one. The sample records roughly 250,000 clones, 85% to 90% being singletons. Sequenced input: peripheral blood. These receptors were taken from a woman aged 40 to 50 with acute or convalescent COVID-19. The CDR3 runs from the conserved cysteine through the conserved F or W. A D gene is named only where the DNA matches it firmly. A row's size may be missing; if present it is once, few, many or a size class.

TGTGCCAGCAGCACTCGCCTCGACAGCAGGGAGACCCAGTACTTC	CASSTRLDSRETQYF	TRBJ2-5	15	NA	TRBV9	NA
TGCGCCAGCAGCCAAGTAACTTCTCCGACAGGGGACTATGGCTACACCTTC	CASSQVTSPTGDYGYTF	TRBJ1-2	17	NA	TRBV4-1	TRBD1
TGTGCCAGCAGTTATACAGGGATGGAGACCCAGTACTTC	CASSYTGMETQYF	TRBJ2-5	13	once	TRBV7-2	NA
TGTGCCACCAGAGACACCTACAATGAGCAGTTCTTC	CATRDTYNEQFF	TRBJ2-1	12	NA	TRBV24-1	NA
TGTGCCAGCAGCTACAATGCGGGGAGCACTGAAGCTTTCTTT	CASSYNAGSTEAFF	TRBJ1-1	14	NA	TRBV11-2	NA
TGTGCCAGCAGTTACGGGCCCTTAGTGAACACTGAAGCTTTCTTT	CASSYGPLVNTEAFF	TRBJ1-1	15	NA	TRBV6-5	NA
TGTGCCAGCCGAGGGACAGGGTATAATTCACCCCTCCACTTT	CASRGTGYNSPLHF	TRBJ1-6	14	once	TRBV27	TRBD1
TGTGCCAGCAGCATGGGACTAGCGGGATACAATGAGCAGTTCTTC	CASSMGLAGYNEQFF	TRBJ2-1	15	NA	TRBV11-3	TRBD2
TGTGCCAGCTCACCCCAAAGACAGGGCTTGGATGGCTACACCTTC	CASSPQRQGLDGYTF	TRBJ1-2	15	NA	TRBV18	TRBD1
TGTGCCAGCAGCTCCACAGGGCTTAATTCACCCCTCCACTTT	CASSSTGLNSPLHF	TRBJ1-6	14	NA	TRBV3-1/TRBV3-2	NA
TGTGCCAGCGCCGCGGGGGAAAAGGCTGGAAACACCATATATTTT	CASAAGEKAGNTIYF	TRBJ1-3	15	once	TRBV18	NA
TGTGCCAGCAGTGAAGACAGGGGGCGCGTCTATGGCTACACCTTC	CASSEDRGRVYGYTF	TRBJ1-2	15	NA	TRBV2	TRBD1
TGTGCCAGGCAGCGTACTTATGGCTACACCTTC	CARQRTYGYTF	TRBJ1-2	11	NA	TRBV12-3/TRBV12-4	NA
TGTGCCAGCAGCGAAGGGGGCCTTGGAAACACCATATATTTT	CASSEGGLGNTIYF	TRBJ1-3	14	NA	TRBV6-1	TRBD1
TGCAGCGTTGAGGAGATCGGGACAACGGCAGATGGCTACACCTTC	CSVEEIGTTADGYTF	TRBJ1-2	15	once	TRBV29-1	NA
TGTGCCAGCAGTACTAGCGGGGGGCTAAGCACAGATACGCAGTATTTT	CASSTSGGLSTDTQYF	TRBJ2-3	16	NA	TRBV6-6	TRBD2
TGTGCCAGCAGCAGGACAGGGGGTGGAGATACGCAGTATTTT	CASSRTGGGDTQYF	TRBJ2-3	14	NA	TRBV5-4	TRBD1
TGTGCCAGCAGCCAGCCGGCGGGCCCCAGGACCCAGTACTTC	CASSQPAGPRTQYF	TRBJ2-5	14	NA	TRBV14	NA
TGTGCCAGCAGAACGGGACAGGGTGGCACAGATACGCAGTATTTT	CASRTGQGGTDTQYF	TRBJ2-3	15	NA	TRBV2	TRBD1
TGCGCCAGCAGCTTGGCCGGGGGTTGGAGCACAGATACGCAGTATTTT	CASSLAGGWSTDTQYF	TRBJ2-3	16	NA	TRBV5-1	NA
TGTGCCAGCAGTTTACACAGGGCTCAGCCCCAGCATTTT	CASSLHRAQPQHF	TRBJ1-5	13	NA	TRBV27	NA
TGTGCCATCAGTGCCCCTCGGATCGGGACTAGCACAGATACGCAGTATTTT	CAISAPRIGTSTDTQYF	TRBJ2-3	17	NA	TRBV10-3	NA
TGTGCCAGTGGAAGGACAACCCAGTCTGGGGCCAACGTCCTGACTTTC	CASGRTTQSGANVLTF	TRBJ2-6	16	NA	TRBV19	NA